Listed here are 28 T cell receptor beta chains from one sample, sequenced in a study of cytomegalovirus exposure and HLA in healthy donors (dated by TCRdb to the late 2010s). Preparation of the library involved the immunoSEQ multiplex PCR assay. The multiplex PCR relied on a mix of 60 forward primers for TCR Vbeta segments and 13 reverse primers for TCR Jbeta segments. The clones in this table, taken by TCRdb from immuneACCESS, are in-frame only. Not every clone is retained; where verified, under half of the shortfall comes from an unresolved V gene, and the cause of the rest is unknown. This sample is represented by approximately 160,000 clones; approximately 84% of them were singletons. In total, the top ten clones hold approximately 7% of the sample. The sequencing sample was made of PBMCs. The receptors come from a woman in her forties in good health and CMV-seropositive.

The chain employs TRBV6-5 and TRBJ2-7; tentatively, D is TRBD1 (5 bases). From germline, CDR1 is MNHEY and CDR2 SVGAGI. Trimming removed 7 bases from V and 5 bases from J, with 18 bases in between. The CDR3 has 14 residues. The CDR3 sequence is CASNSGFAQNEQYF. DNA of the CDR3: TGTGCCAGCAATTCAGGGTTTGCCCAGAACGAGCAGTACTTC.

Here the CDR3 reads CASSLFVQEVKNEQFF. CDR3 sequence (DNA): TGTGCCAGCAGCTTATTCGTACAGGAAGTCAAGAATGAGCAGTTCTTC. The V and J genes are TRBV7-2 and TRBJ2-1; maybe TRBD1 (5 bases). Germline CDR1 is SGHTA and CDR2 is FQGNSA. This CDR3 spans 16 amino acids. The germline V and J ends were trimmed by 2 bases and 7 bases, with 18 bases remaining between them.

The gene calls are TRBV6-6 and TRBJ1-2, with 7 bases aligning to TRBD1. Per germline, CDR1 MNHNY and CDR2 SVGAGI (reference sequence). V dropped 5 bases and J dropped 7; count of bases not matched to a gene: 7. The CDR3 contains 13 residues. CDR3 sequence reads: CASSRQGGIGYTF. The CDR3 coding sequence is TGTGCCAGCAGTCGACAGGGTGGGATTGGCTACACCTTC.

The V and J genes are TRBV27 and TRBJ2-1, with TRBD2 identical over 7 bases. With V trimmed by 3 bases and J by 1 base, 0 bases remained unmatched. Per germline, CDR1 MNHEY and CDR2 SMNVEV (reference sequence). The length of the CDR3 is 14 residues. The DNA for the CDR3 is TGTGCCAGCAGTTTGGGACTATCCTACAATGAGCAGTTCTTC. This sequence encodes CASSLGLSYNEQFF.

This chain uses TRBV9 with TRBJ1-2; D remains ambiguous. This CDR3 comprises 11 residues. V lost 3 bases and J lost 7, with 7 bases in between. Germline CDR1 SGDLS, CDR2 YYNGEE. The CDR3 reads CASSADRGYTF. As DNA, the CDR3 is TGTGCCAGCAGCGCAGATCGTGGCTACACCTTC.

V gene TRBV4-1 combines with J gene TRBJ2-1; 11 bases agree with TRBD2. Germline CDR1 MGHRA, CDR2 YSYEKL. The CDR3 runs to 16 residues. V was clipped by 4 bases and J by 4 bases; unmatched bases: 6. The CDR3 is CASSRILAGDYNEQFF. The CDR3 DNA follows: TGCGCCAGCAGCCGAATACTAGCGGGGGATTACAATGAGCAGTTCTTC.

Points on this clone: One end of the junction varies from germline; a read error may be responsible. In DNA form, the CDR3 reads TGTTCCAGCAGCGGACAGGGAGGATCCTACGAGCAGTACTTC. Translating gives CSSSGQGGSYEQYF. The V call is TRBV7-9, the J call TRBJ2-7, with TRBD1 matching over 8 bases. Germline-derived CDR1 and CDR2 are SEHNR and FQNEAQ (reference sequence). This CDR3 is built from 14 residues.

This chain joins TRBV7-9 and TRBJ2-2; 8 bases are a match to TRBD2. Germline CDR1 and CDR2: SEHNR and FQNEAQ (reference sequence). J was trimmed by 4 bases and V by 4 bases; bases with no gene match: 5. This CDR3 region has 15 residues. As DNA, the CDR3 is TGTGCCAGCAGCTCCGGGACTAGAGGCACCGGGGAGCTGTTTTTT. Its translation is CASSSGTRGTGELFF. The variable domain in full, completed from reference TRBV7-9 and TRBJ2-2, reads DTGVSQNPRHKITKRGQNVTFRCDPISEHNRLYWYRQTLGQGPEFLTYFQNEAQLEKSRLLSDRFSAERPKGSFSTLEIQRTEQGDSAMYLCASSSGTRGTGELFFGEGSRLTVL.

The gene calls are TRBV7-9 and TRBJ1-2, with 9 bases that match TRBD1. Germline trimming cut 5 bases from V and 5 bases from J; bases unmatched to any gene: 3. The CDR3 extends over 13 amino acids. Germline CDR1 and CDR2: SEHNR and FQNEAQ (reference sequence). CDR3 nucleotide sequence: TGTGCCAGCAGCACAGGGGGCTTGTATGGCTACACCTTC. It codes for CASSTGGLYGYTF.

This rearrangement joins TRBV19 to TRBJ1-1, with 8 bases that match TRBD1. V lost 5 bases to trimming and J lost 0 bases; unmatched junction nucleotides: 8. Germline V gene data show CDR1 as LNHDA and CDR2 as SQIVND (reference sequence). The CDR3 length is 16 residues. CDR3 nucleotide sequence: TGTGCCAGTAGTCCCCGGACAGGGAGGATGAACACTGAAGCTTTCTTT. This sequence encodes CASSPRTGRMNTEAFF.

V usage is TRBV28 and J usage is TRBJ1-4, with D tentatively TRBD1 (6 bases). Germline CDR1 MDHEN, CDR2 SYDVKM. The V end was cut by 4 bases, the J end by 7 bases, with 7 bases between. The CDR3 has 12 amino acids. In DNA, the CDR3 is TGTGCCAGCAGTTGGGGGCCTGAAAAACTGTTTTTT. This codes for CASSWGPEKLFF. Looking up the rest from reference TRBV28 and TRBJ1-4 gives the full variable domain: DVKVTQSSRYLVKRTGEKVFLECVQDMDHENMFWYRQDPGLGLRLIYFSYDVKMKEKGDIPEGYSVSREKKERFSLILESASTNQTSMYLCASSWGPEKLFFGSGTQLSVL.

The genes are TRBV7-3 and TRBJ2-1; D unclear. V lost 1 base to trimming and J lost 5 bases, with 12 bases between them. Germline loops: CDR1 SGHTA, CDR2 FQGTGA. This CDR3 contains 15 residues. CDR3 nucleotides: TGTGCCAGCAGCTTAAGAGTTGTGGGCCACAATGAGCAGTTCTTC. Protein product: CASSLRVVGHNEQFF.

This sequence joins TRBV23-1 and TRBJ1-5, with no clear D. TRBV23-1 is labeled an ORF, and its function is uncertain. The germline V and J ends were trimmed by 3 bases and 0 bases, with 9 bases remaining between them. The CDR3 covers 15 residues. CDR3 amino acids: CASSQRFASNQPQHF. For the CDR3, the DNA is TGCGCCAGCAGTCAGAGGTTCGCTAGCAATCAGCCCCAGCATTTT.

This rearrangement joins TRBV30 to TRBJ2-5; D possibly corresponds to TRBD1 (6 bases). Germline assignment: CDR1 GTSNPN and CDR2 SVGIG (reference sequence). V was cut by 2 bases and J by 1 base, with 11 bases left in between. The CDR3 covers 14 residues. The CDR3: CAWSSGRGQETQYF. The CDR3 DNA sequence: TGTGCCTGGAGTTCAGGCAGGGGCCAAGAGACCCAGTACTTC.

The chain has TRBV19 and TRBJ1-5, with TRBD1 matching over 10 bases. The CDR3 extends over 14 amino acids. The germline V gene has CDR1 LNHDA and CDR2 SQIVND (reference sequence). Trimming at V came to 7 bases and at J to 4 bases, leaving 4 bases not matched to a gene. CDR3 DNA: TGTGCCAGTACTAGGGACAGGGGAAATCAGCCCCAGCATTTT. Its protein product is CASTRDRGNQPQHF.

V usage is TRBV28 and J usage is TRBJ2-5; D remains ambiguous. Germline V gene sequence: CDR1 MDHEN, CDR2 SYDVKM. V was shortened by 1 base and J by 5 bases, with 11 bases between the two germline ends. The CDR3 contains 14 residues. The CDR3 DNA sequence: TGTGCCAGCAGTTTATCTGCAGGCAGGGAGACCCAGTACTTC. Protein sequence: CASSLSAGRETQYF.

This chain connects TRBV6-6 to TRBJ1-1; D remains ambiguous. The V end was cut by 6 bases, the J end by 5 bases, with 13 bases between. CDR3 size: 13 residues. Per germline, CDR1 MNHNY and CDR2 SVGAGI (reference sequence). Written as DNA, the CDR3 is TGTGCCAGCAGGTCCAATGGAGGGACTGAAGCTTTCTTT. Translation gives CASRSNGGTEAFF.

The V and J genes are TRBV4-2 and TRBJ1-5; D is possibly TRBD1 (6 bases). V lost 0 bases, J lost 1 base, and 16 bases lay in between. Germline V CDR1 and CDR2: LGHNA, YNFKEQ. CDR3 length equals 18 residues. The CDR3 protein is CASSQDGGAGVSNQPQHF. The CDR3 DNA is TGTGCCAGCAGCCAAGATGGGGGGGCGGGAGTGAGCAATCAGCCCCAGCATTTT.

The chain joins TRBV4-3 to TRBJ1-1; D unresolved. Deletions cut 0 bases from V and 1 base from J, with 6 bases between. The CDR3 spans 14 residues. Germline CDR1 is LGHNA and CDR2 is YSLEER. CDR3 amino acids: CASSQDFRNTEAFF. The CDR3 DNA sequence: TGCGCCAGCAGCCAAGATTTTCGGAACACTGAAGCTTTCTTT.

This chain links TRBV5-1 with TRBJ2-2; possibly TRBD1 for D (6 bases). The CDR3 contains 15 residues. The germline V gene encodes CDR1 SGHRS and CDR2 YFSETQ. The V and J ends lost 4 bases and 0 bases respectively, with 10 bases between them. The CDR3 sequence: CASSPGQTNTGELFF. The CDR3 DNA sequence: TGCGCCAGCAGCCCCGGACAGACGAACACCGGGGAGCTGTTTTTT. Filled out from reference TRBV5-1 and TRBJ2-2, the complete variable domain reads KAGVTQTPRYLIKTRGQQVTLSCSPISGHRSVSWYQQTPGQGLQFLFEYFSETQRNKGNFPGRFSGRQFSNSRSEMNVSTLELGDSALYLCASSPGQTNTGELFFGEGSRLTVL.

V is TRBV10-2 and J is TRBJ1-3; TRBD1 is a possible D gene (6 bases). The ends were cut back, 1 base at V and 0 bases at J, with 16 bases in the middle. The germline V gene encodes CDR1 WSHSY and CDR2 SAAADI. This CDR3 region has 18 residues. The CDR3 sequence: CASSELTGKGVSGNTIYF. The CDR3 nucleotides are TGCGCCAGCAGTGAGTTAACAGGGAAAGGAGTCTCTGGAAACACCATATATTTT.

This clone showed up just a few times. The J gene is TRBJ1-1, the V gene TRBV18; 7 nucleotides agree with TRBD1. This CDR3 is built from 16 residues. CDR1 is KGHSH and CDR2 is LQKENI in the germline V gene. V dropped 5 bases and J dropped 4; count of bases not matched to a gene: 13. CDR3 sequence: CASSRDQGGAGTEAFF. The CDR3 coding sequence is TGTGCCAGCTCAAGGGACCAGGGGGGCGCGGGCACTGAAGCTTTCTTT.

The V call is TRBV7-2, the J call TRBJ1-3, with no clear D. Deletions cut 0 bases from V and 0 bases from J, with 6 bases between. The CDR3 is 15 residues long. Germline V gene data show CDR1 as SGHTA and CDR2 as FQGNSA. The CDR3 is CASSLAPSSGNTIYF. For the CDR3, the DNA is TGTGCCAGCAGCTTAGCCCCGAGCTCTGGAAACACCATATATTTT.

V is TRBV6-6 and J is TRBJ1-4; perhaps TRBD1 as D (6 bases). Between the trimmed V and J ends, which lost 4 bases and 5 bases, there was a span of 8 bases. CDR3 length: 13 residues. Looked up from germline, CDR1 is MNHNY and CDR2 is SVGAGI (reference sequence). CDR3 in amino acids: CASSWGGNEKLFF. The CDR3 coding sequence is TGTGCCAGCAGTTGGGGGGGCAATGAAAAACTGTTTTTT.

This chain joins TRBV7-2 and TRBJ2-1, with 8 bases identical to TRBD2. CDR3 length equals 15 residues. J was trimmed by 9 bases and V by 1 base; bases with no gene match: 8. CDR1 SGHTA and CDR2 FQGNSA come from the germline V gene. In nucleotides, the CDR3 is TGTGCCAGCAGCTTAGGTGGAACCCGGGGGGGTGAGCAGTTCTTC. Encoded protein: CASSLGGTRGGEQFF. Using reference TRBV7-2 and TRBJ2-1 for the parts outside the CDR3, the full variable domain is GAGVSQSPSNKVTEKGKDVELRCDPISGHTALYWYRQSLGQGLEFLIYFQGNSAPDKSGLPSDRFSAERTGGSVSTLTIQRTQQEDSAVYLCASSLGGTRGGEQFFGPGTRLTVL.

This rearrangement joins TRBV5-1 to TRBJ2-2; D is perhaps TRBD1 (5 bases). The CDR3 totals 15 residues. Germline loops: CDR1 SGHRS, CDR2 YFSETQ. V shed 4 bases and J shed 0 bases, with 10 bases lying between them. The CDR3 here is CASSLRASNTGELFF. CDR3 bases: TGCGCCAGCAGCCTCAGGGCCTCGAACACCGGGGAGCTGTTTTTT.

The rearrangement joins TRBV7-2 to TRBJ2-3; D perhaps matches TRBD1 (6 bases). The CDR3 sequence is 15 residues long. Trimming pared 2 bases from V and 4 bases from J, leaving 13 bases between. Germline CDR1 SGHTA, CDR2 FQGNSA. The CDR3 region has the DNA TGTGCCAGCAGCTTACAGGGGTTTTATGCAGATACGCAGTATTTT. Encoded protein: CASSLQGFYADTQYF.

J is TRBJ1-3 and V is TRBV5-1, with 7 bases that match TRBD1. The CDR3 spans 14 residues. Germline assignment: CDR1 SGHRS and CDR2 YFSETQ. V lost 4 bases, J lost 8 bases, and 9 bases stayed unmatched. CDR3 DNA: TGCGCCAGCAGCCCCGGGGGACAGTTGGACACCATATATTTT. Residues: CASSPGGQLDTIYF.